This passage covers 17 T cell receptor beta chains from one sample sequenced in a study of technical replicates of blood from several donors. TCRdb's copy holds only in-frame clones and misses some; the assay was immunoSEQ multiplex PCR. This sample has 70,000 to 95,000 clones, with 95% to 98% found just once. What was sequenced was T cells isolated from PBMCs. All receptors derive from a human donor in good health.

The chain links TRBV30 to TRBJ2-2, with a possible D match to TRBD1 (6 bases). Trimming took 1 base from V and 6 from J, leaving 12 bases between them. CDR3 size: 14 residues. The V gene's germline CDR1 is GTSNPN and CDR2 SVGIG (reference sequence). CDR3 in amino acids: CAWSAQGFPGELFF. The CDR3 bases are TGTGCCTGGAGTGCACAGGGATTCCCCGGGGAGCTGTTTTTT.

The V gene is TRBV5-4, the J gene TRBJ2-6; the match to TRBD1 covers 8 bases. The CDR3 has 17 amino acids. From germline, CDR1 is SGHNT and CDR2 YYREEE (reference sequence). V shed 2 bases, J shed 0 bases, and the junction held 4 bases outside the gene matches. The CDR3 region has the DNA TGTGCCAGCAGCTTCCGGGACAGGTACTCTGGGGCCAACGTCCTGACTTTC. Translating gives CASSFRDRYSGANVLTF.

This chain connects TRBV7-2 to TRBJ2-1; TRBD2 matches at 13 bases. The CDR3 is made up of 20 amino acids. The V and J ends lost 0 bases and 0 bases, in that order; junction bases with no gene match: 8. Germline V gene lookup returns CDR1 SGHTA and CDR2 FQGNSA. The DNA for the CDR3 is TGTGCCAGCAGCTTAGCGTATCCAAGGACTAGCGGGAGCTCCTACAATGAGCAGTTCTTC. Residues: CASSLAYPRTSGSSYNEQFF.

The V and J genes are TRBV4-3 and TRBJ2-5, with TRBD2 matching 8 bases. Trimming cost V 1 base and J 0 bases; bases outside gene matches: 7. The CDR3 is 17 residues long. The germline V gene encodes CDR1 LGHNA and CDR2 YSLEER. The CDR3: CASSQVLAGYNQETQYF. The CDR3 nucleotides read TGCGCCAGCAGCCAAGTCCTAGCGGGTTATAACCAAGAGACCCAGTACTTC.

The V call is TRBV9, the J call TRBJ2-3; 9 positions agree with TRBD2. Losses at the gene ends were 3 bases for V and 0 bases for J; bases not matched to a gene: 2. Germline CDR1 SGDLS, CDR2 YYNGEE. There are 15 residues in the CDR3. The CDR3 coding sequence is TGTGCCAGCAGCGGACTAGCGGATAGCACAGATACGCAGTATTTT. Its protein is CASSGLADSTDTQYF.

The chain couples TRBV30 to TRBJ2-3, with 8 bases aligning to TRBD2. CDR3 length: 14 amino acids. CDR1 GTSNPN and CDR2 SVGIG come from the germline V gene (reference sequence). Losses at the gene ends were 0 bases for V and 6 bases for J; bases not matched to a gene: 5. Here the CDR3 reads CAWSVDGRADTQYF. CDR3 sequence (DNA): TGTGCCTGGAGTGTAGACGGGAGGGCCGATACGCAGTATTTT.

The V and J genes are TRBV14 and TRBJ2-2; 7 nucleotides match TRBD2. This CDR3 has 16 residues. Trimming cost V 3 bases and J 0 bases; bases outside gene matches: 4. The germline V gene encodes CDR1 SGHDN and CDR2 FVKESK. CDR3 amino acids: CASSQGLWANTGELFF. DNA of the CDR3: TGTGCCAGCAGCCAGGGACTATGGGCGAACACCGGGGAGCTGTTTTTT.

The chain recombines TRBV2 with TRBJ2-7; D not resolved. CDR1 is SNHLY and CDR2 is FYNNEI in the germline V gene. This CDR3 has 15 residues. The germline V and J ends were trimmed by 6 bases and 3 bases, with 18 bases remaining between them. CDR3 nucleotide sequence: TGTGCCAGCAGGGCGACCCCGTGGGCAAGCTACGAGCAGTACTTC. Protein: CASRATPWASYEQYF.

This chain connects TRBV25-1 to TRBJ2-7; D not certain. CDR1 is MGHDK and CDR2 is SYGVNS in the germline V gene. V lost 1 base and J 5 bases, leaving 3 bases between the germline ends. This CDR3 has 11 residues. The CDR3 reads CASSEFDEQYF. The DNA for the CDR3 is TGTGCCAGCAGTGAATTCGACGAGCAGTACTTC.

The chain links TRBV10-3 to TRBJ2-2; D unresolved. V lost 6 bases, J lost 1 base, and 6 bases lay in between. Germline CDR1 and CDR2: ENHRY and SYGVKD. The CDR3 is made up of 13 amino acids. CDR3 sequence (DNA): TGTGCCATCAGGTTAGAGAACACCGGGGAGCTGTTTTTT. Amino acids: CAIRLENTGELFF.

The V and J genes are TRBV4-3 and TRBJ2-2; D perhaps matches TRBD2 (5 bases). V was pared by 0 bases and J by 4 bases, with 12 bases between. Germline-derived CDR1 and CDR2 are LGHNA and YSLEER. The CDR3 contains 16 residues. In DNA form, the CDR3 reads TGCGCCAGCAGCCAAGAGCCCCTAGCCCCCACCGGGGAGCTGTTTTTT. Protein product: CASSQEPLAPTGELFF.

The rearrangement uses TRBV25-1 and TRBJ2-7, with D uncertain. CDR1 and CDR2 (germline): MGHDK, SYGVNS. The CDR3 runs 14 residues. The V end was cut by 2 bases, the J end by 6 bases, with 14 bases between. The CDR3 region has the DNA TGTGCCAGCAGTGAAGGCTTTCAGAGAGGCGAGCAGTACTTC. Translation: CASSEGFQRGEQYF.

The chain recombines TRBV6-5 with TRBJ1-2; D possibly corresponds to TRBD1 (5 bases). The CDR3 is made up of 11 amino acids. With 2 bases removed from V and 11 bases from J, the gap between germline ends came to 9 bases. CDR1 and CDR2 from the germline V gene are MNHEY and SVGAGI. This chain's CDR3 is CASSYAGIYTF. The CDR3, as DNA: TGTGCCAGCAGTTACGCAGGGATTTACACCTTC.

V usage is TRBV7-9 and J usage is TRBJ2-7; 7 nucleotides agree with TRBD1. Germline V gives CDR1 SEHNR, CDR2 FQNEAQ (reference sequence). The CDR3 extends over 12 amino acids. Trimming at V came to 8 bases and at J to 2 bases, leaving 3 bases not matched to a gene. CDR3 residues: CASVQGAYEQYF. The CDR3 DNA is TGTGCCAGCGTCCAGGGGGCCTACGAGCAGTACTTC. Based on the CDR3 plus reference TRBV7-9 and TRBJ2-7, the full variable domain is DTGVSQNPRHKITKRGQNVTFRCDPISEHNRLYWYRQTLGQGPEFLTYFQNEAQLEKSRLLSDRFSAERPKGSFSTLEIQRTEQGDSAMYLCASVQGAYEQYFGPGTRLTVT.

In its sample, this clone was seen once. This chain joins TRBV4-3 and TRBJ2-7; 7 bases line up with TRBD1. V shed 1 base, J shed 1 base, and the junction held 7 bases outside the gene matches. The CDR3 spans 16 residues. Germline CDR1 and CDR2: LGHNA and YSLEER. The DNA for the CDR3 is TGCGCCAGCAGCCAAGCTGACAGGGTCCCATCCTACGAGCAGTACTTC. It encodes CASSQADRVPSYEQYF.

As concerns this clone: Germline and junction disagree at one end, which may indicate a read error. This chain uses TRBV29-1 with TRBJ2-7, with 7 bases fitting TRBD1. This CDR3 is built from 15 residues. Germline values: CDR1 SQVTM, CDR2 ANQGSEA. CDR3 coding DNA: TGCAGCGTCGAAGCCAGTGTAGGGGGCTGGAGCGAGCAGTACTTC. This gives the protein CSVEASVGGWSEQYF.

This sequence joins TRBV2 and TRBJ2-7; the match to TRBD2 covers 12 bases. Germline V lookup: CDR1 SNHLY, CDR2 FYNNEI. CDR3 size: 19 residues. The ends lost 3 bases at V and 3 bases at J; junction bases unmatched: 15. CDR3 coding DNA: TGTGCCAGCAGTGACTTACTAGCGGGAGGCCACCGATCAAACTACGAGCAGTACTTC. It is translated as CASSDLLAGGHRSNYEQYF. Variable domain in full (rest from reference TRBV2 and TRBJ2-7): EPEVTQTPSHQVTQMGQEVILRCVPISNHLYFYWYRQILGQKVEFLVSFYNNEISEKSEIFDDQFSVERPDGSNFTLKIRSTKLEDSAMYFCASSDLLAGGHRSNYEQYFGPGTRLTVT.